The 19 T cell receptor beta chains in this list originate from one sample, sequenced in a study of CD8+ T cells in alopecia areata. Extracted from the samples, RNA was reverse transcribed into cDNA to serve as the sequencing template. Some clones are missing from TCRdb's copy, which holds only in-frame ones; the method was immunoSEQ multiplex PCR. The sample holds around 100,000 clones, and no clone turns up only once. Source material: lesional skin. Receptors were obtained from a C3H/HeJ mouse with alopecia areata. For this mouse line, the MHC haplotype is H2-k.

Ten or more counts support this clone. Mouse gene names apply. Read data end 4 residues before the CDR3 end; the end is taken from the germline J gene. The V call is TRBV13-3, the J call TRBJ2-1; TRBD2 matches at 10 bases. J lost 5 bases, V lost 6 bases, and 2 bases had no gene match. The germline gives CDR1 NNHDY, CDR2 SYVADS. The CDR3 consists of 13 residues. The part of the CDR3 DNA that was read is TGTGCCAGCAAGACTGGGGGGAATGCT. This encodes CASKTGGNA. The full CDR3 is CASKTGGNAEQFF.

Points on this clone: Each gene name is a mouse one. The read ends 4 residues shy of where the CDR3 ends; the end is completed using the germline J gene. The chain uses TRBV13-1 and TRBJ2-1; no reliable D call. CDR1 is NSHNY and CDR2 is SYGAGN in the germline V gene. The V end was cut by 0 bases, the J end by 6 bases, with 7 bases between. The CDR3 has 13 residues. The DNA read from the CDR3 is TGTGCCAGCAGTGATGCAAAGGTTGCT. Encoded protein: CASSDAKVA. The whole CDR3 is CASSDAKVAEQFF.

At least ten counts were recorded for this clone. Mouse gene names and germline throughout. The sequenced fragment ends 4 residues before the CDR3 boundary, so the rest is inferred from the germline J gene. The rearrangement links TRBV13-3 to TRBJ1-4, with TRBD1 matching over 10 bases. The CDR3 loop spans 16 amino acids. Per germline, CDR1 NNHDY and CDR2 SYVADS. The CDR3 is CASSDAGDRGGERLFF. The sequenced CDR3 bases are TGTGCCAGCAGTGATGCCGGGGACAGGGGTGGCGAA.

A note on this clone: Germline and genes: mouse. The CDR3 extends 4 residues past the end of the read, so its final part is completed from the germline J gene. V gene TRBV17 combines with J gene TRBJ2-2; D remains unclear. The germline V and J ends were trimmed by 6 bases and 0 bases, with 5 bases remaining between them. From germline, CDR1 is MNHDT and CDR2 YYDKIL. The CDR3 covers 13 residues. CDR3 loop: CASSVTNTGQLYF. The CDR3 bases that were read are TGTGCTAGCAGCGTCACAAACACCGGG.

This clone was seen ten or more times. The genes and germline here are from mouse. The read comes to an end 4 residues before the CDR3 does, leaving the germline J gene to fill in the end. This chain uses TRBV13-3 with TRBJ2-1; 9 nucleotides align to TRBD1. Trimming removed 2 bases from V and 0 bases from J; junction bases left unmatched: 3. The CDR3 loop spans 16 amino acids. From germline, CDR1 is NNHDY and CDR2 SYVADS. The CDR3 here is CASSEGQGGNYAEQFF. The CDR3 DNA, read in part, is TGTGCCAGCAGTGAGGGACAGGGAGGTAACTATGCT.

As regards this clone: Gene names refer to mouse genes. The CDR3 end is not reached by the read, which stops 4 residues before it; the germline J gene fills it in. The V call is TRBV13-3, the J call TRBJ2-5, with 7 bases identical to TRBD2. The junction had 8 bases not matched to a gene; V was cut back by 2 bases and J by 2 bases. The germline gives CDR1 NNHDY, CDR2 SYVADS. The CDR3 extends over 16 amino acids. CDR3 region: CASSERVGGVQDTQYF. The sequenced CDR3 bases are TGTGCCAGCAGTGAGAGGGTGGGGGGAGTCCAAGAC.

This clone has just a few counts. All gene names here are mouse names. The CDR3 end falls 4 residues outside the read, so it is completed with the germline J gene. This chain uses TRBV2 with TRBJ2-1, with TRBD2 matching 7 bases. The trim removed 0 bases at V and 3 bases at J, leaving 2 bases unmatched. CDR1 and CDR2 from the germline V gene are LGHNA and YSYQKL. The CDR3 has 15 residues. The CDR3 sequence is CASSQDAGGYAEQFF. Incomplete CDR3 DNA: TGTGCCAGCAGCCAAGATGCTGGGGGCTATGCT.

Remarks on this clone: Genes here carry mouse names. CDR3 DNA (partial): TGTGCCAGCAGTATCCAGCAGGGTGGCACCGGG. Its protein is CASSIQQGGTG. In full, the CDR3 reads CASSIQQGGTGQLYF. The chain is built from TRBV19 and TRBJ2-2, with a weak D call TRBD1 (5 bases). Read coverage stops 4 residues before the CDR3 terminus; the germline J gene supplies the remainder. Trimming pared 2 bases from V and 4 bases from J, leaving 12 bases between. CDR1 and CDR2 (germline): FNHDT, SITEND (reference sequence). The CDR3 extends over 15 amino acids.

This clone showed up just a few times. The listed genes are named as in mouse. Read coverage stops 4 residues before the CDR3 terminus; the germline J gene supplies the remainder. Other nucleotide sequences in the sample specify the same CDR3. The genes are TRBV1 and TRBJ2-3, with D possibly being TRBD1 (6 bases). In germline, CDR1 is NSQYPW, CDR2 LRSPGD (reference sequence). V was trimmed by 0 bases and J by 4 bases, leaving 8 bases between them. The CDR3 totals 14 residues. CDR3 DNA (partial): TGCACCTGCAGTGCAGACCAGGGGCCAGAA. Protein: CTCSADQGPE. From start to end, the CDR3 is CTCSADQGPETLYF.

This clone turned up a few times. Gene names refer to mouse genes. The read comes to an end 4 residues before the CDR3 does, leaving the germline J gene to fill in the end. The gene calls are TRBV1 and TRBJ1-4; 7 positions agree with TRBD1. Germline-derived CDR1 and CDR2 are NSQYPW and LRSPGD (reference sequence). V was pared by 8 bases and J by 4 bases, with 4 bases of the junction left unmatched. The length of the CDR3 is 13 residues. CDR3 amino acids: CTCATGHNERLFF. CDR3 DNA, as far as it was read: TGCACCTGCGCGACAGGGCACAACGAA.

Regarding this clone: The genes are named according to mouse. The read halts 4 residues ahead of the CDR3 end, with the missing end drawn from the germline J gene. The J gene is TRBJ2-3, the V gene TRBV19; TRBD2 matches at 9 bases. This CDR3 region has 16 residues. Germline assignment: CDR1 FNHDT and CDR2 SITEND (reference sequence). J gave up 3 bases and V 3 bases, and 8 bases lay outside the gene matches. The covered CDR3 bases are TGTGCCAGCAGTAATGGGGGGGCGCGGGAGGCAGAA. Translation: CASSNGGAREAE. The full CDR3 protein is CASSNGGAREAETLYF.

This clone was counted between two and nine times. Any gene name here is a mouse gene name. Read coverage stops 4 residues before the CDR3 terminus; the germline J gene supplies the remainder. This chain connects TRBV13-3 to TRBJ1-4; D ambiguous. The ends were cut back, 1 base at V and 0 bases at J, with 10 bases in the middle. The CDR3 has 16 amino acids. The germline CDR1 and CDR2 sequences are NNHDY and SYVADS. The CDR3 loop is CASSDLGSISNERLFF. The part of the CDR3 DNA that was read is TGTGCCAGCAGTGATCTGGGATCTATTTCCAACGAA.

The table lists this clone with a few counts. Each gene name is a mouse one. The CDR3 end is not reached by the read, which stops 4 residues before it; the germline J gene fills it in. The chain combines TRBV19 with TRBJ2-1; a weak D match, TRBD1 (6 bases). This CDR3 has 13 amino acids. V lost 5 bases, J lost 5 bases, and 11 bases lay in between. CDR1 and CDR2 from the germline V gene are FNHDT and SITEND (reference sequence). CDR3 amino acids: CASSRQVDAEQFF. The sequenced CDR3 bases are TGTGCCAGCAGCCGACAGGTGGATGCT.

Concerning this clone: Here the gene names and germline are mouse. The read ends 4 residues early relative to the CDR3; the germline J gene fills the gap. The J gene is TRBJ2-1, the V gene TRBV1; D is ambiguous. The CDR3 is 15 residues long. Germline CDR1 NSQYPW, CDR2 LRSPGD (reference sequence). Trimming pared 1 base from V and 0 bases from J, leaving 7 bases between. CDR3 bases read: TGCACCTGCAGTGCAGGACATAATAACTATGCT. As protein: CTCSAGHNNYA. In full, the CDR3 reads CTCSAGHNNYAEQFF.

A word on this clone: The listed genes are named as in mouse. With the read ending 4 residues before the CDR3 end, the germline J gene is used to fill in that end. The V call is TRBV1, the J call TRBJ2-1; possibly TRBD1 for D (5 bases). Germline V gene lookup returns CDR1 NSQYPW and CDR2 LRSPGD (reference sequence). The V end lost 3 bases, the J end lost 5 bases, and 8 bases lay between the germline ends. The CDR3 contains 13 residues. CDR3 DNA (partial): TGCACCTGCAGTGCTTCAGGGAATGCT. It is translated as CTCSASGNA. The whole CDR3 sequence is CTCSASGNAEQFF.

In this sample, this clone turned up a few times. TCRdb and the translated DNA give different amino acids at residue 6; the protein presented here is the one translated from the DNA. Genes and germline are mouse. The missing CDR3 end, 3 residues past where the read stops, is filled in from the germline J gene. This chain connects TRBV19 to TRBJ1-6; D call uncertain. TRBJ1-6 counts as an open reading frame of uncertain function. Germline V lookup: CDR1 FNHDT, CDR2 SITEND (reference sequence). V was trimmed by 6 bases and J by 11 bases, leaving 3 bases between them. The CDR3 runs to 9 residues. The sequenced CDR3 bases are TGTGCCAGCACAACGCCC. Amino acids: CASTTP. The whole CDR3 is CASTTPLYF.

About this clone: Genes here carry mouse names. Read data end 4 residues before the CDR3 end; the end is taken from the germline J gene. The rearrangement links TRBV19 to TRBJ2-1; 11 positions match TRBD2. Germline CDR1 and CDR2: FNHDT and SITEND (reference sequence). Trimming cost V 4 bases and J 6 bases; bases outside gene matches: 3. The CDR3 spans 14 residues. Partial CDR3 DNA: TGTGCCAGCAGTCCACTGGGGGGGCCTGCT. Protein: CASSPLGGPA. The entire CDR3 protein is CASSPLGGPAEQFF.

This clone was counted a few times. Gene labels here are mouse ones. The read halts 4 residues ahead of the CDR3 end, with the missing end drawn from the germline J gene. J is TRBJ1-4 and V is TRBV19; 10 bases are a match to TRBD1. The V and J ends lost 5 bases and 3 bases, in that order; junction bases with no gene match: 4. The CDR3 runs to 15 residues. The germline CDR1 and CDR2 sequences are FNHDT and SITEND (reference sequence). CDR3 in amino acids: CASRPGQGTNERLFF. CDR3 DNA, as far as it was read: TGTGCCAGCAGACCGGGACAGGGGACCAACGAA. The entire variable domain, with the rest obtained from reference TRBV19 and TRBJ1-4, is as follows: GGIITQTPKFLIGQEGQKLTLKCQQNFNHDTMYWYRQDSGKGLRLIYYSITENDLQKGDLSEGYDASREKKSSFSLTVTSAQKNEMAVFLCASRPGQGTNERLFFGHGTKLSVL.

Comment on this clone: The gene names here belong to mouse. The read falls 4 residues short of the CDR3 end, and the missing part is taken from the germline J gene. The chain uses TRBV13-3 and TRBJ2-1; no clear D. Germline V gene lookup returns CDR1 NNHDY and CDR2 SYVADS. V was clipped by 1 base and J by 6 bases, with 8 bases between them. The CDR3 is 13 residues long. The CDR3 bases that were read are TGTGCCAGCAGTGATAGTGGGTTTGCT. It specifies CASSDSGFA. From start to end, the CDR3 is CASSDSGFAEQFF.